This passage covers 18 T cell receptor beta chains from one sample sequenced in a study of T cell repertoires in cytomegalovirus infection. MiXCR was run by TCRdb on the reads, yielding one entry per CDR3 protein. The sample holds a few hundred thousand distinct CDR3 sequences, about 29% seen once. Antigens of these TCRs are unknown. The input for sequencing was cultured PBMCs, taken from culture after CMV antigen stimulation. The receptor set was obtained from a human donor in good health (CMV status not recorded). Some clones in this sample may be carry-over from other donors' samples.

This clonotype has more than one count but fewer than ten. This rearrangement joins TRBV12-3 or TRBV12-4 to TRBJ1-1, with D unresolved. Trimming removed 4 bases from V and 3 bases from J, with 6 bases in between. The CDR3 sequence is 12 residues long. CDR3 sequence (DNA): TGTGCCAGCAGTTCCGTCCACACTGAAGCTTTCTTT. Protein: CASSSVHTEAFF.

CDR3 nucleotide sequence: TGCAGTGCCCCCCACCCCCCAGGGGCACCCAACGCGAACACCGGGGAGCTGTTTTTT. Translating gives CSAPHPPGAPNANTGELFF. The chain couples TRBV20-1 to TRBJ2-2, with D possibly being TRBD1 (6 bases). The CDR3 totals 19 residues. The germline V and J ends were trimmed by 6 bases and 0 bases, with 26 bases remaining between them. Germline CDR1 DFQATT, CDR2 SNEGSKA (reference sequence).

This clonotype was seen many times. This chain links TRBV12-3 or TRBV12-4 with TRBJ1-5, with D hard to call. The CDR3 length is 14 residues. The V gene lost 3 bases and the J gene lost 3 bases, with 9 bases spanning the gap. This CDR3 is CASSFQQFNQPQHF. CDR3 coding DNA: TGTGCCAGCAGTTTTCAACAGTTCAATCAGCCCCAGCATTTT.

The chain employs TRBV6-1 and TRBJ2-7; no clear D. Germline loops: CDR1 MNHNS, CDR2 SASEGT. V lost 4 bases and J lost 2, with 9 bases in between. The CDR3 runs 13 residues. The CDR3 sequence is CASSGRVPYEQYF. CDR3 nucleotides: TGTGCCAGCAGTGGTCGGGTTCCCTACGAGCAGTACTTC.

This chain connects TRBV28 to TRBJ2-7, with 7 bases identical to TRBD1. The germline V gene encodes CDR1 MDHEN and CDR2 SYDVKM. V trimming: 6 bases; J trimming: 1 base; junction bases outside the gene matches: 12. The CDR3 covers 16 residues. The DNA for the CDR3 is TGTGCCAGCAGACCCCGACAGGGAGTCGTGTCCTACGAGCAGTACTTC. This sequence encodes CASRPRQGVVSYEQYF.

In its sample, this clonotype was seen a few times. The chain couples TRBV7-8 to TRBJ1-5; D gene uncertain. CDR3 size: 12 residues. The germline gives CDR1 SGHVS, CDR2 FQNEAQ. V lost 1 base, J lost 6 bases, and 4 bases lay in between. CDR3 sequence (DNA): TGTGCCAGCAGCTTAGTGGCTCAGCCCCAGCATTTT. It translates to CASSLVAQPQHF. The full variable domain, in which reference TRBV7-8 and TRBJ1-5 provide the parts outside the CDR3, is GAGVSQSPRYKVAKRGQDVALRCDPISGHVSLFWYQQALGQGPEFLTYFQNEAQLDKSGLPSDRFFAERPEGSVSTLKIQRTQQEDSAVYLCASSLVAQPQHFGDGTRLSIL.

The chain is built from TRBV29-1 and TRBJ2-7; 10 bases fit TRBD2. After removal of 0 bases from V and 2 bases from J, the junction contained 4 bases not matched to a gene. The CDR3 length is 15 residues. The germline V gene encodes CDR1 SQVTM and CDR2 ANQGSEA. The CDR3 is CSVEDSLAGAYEQYF. CDR3 in DNA: TGCAGCGTTGAAGATTCTCTAGCGGGAGCCTACGAGCAGTACTTC.

The chain recombines TRBV7-4 with TRBJ2-1; possible D gene TRBD2, 6 bases. The CDR3 extends over 14 amino acids. V lost 5 bases and J 8 bases, leaving 16 bases between the germline ends. The germline V gene encodes CDR1 SGHVT and CDR2 SQSDAQ. In DNA form, the CDR3 reads TGTGCCAGCAGCCGGGGCACAGGAGGGGATGAGCAGTTCTTC. This translates into CASSRGTGGDEQFF.

The CDR3 region is CASRYQLDTEAFF. In DNA, the CDR3 is TGTGCCAGCAGGTACCAGCTTGACACTGAAGCTTTCTTT. This sequence joins TRBV13 and TRBJ1-1; no firm D call. Trimming shortened V by 6 bases and J by 3 bases, and 11 bases separated the two germline ends. The CDR3 is made up of 13 amino acids. CDR1 is PRHDT and CDR2 is FYEKMQ in the germline V gene (reference sequence). Drawing the rest from reference TRBV13 and TRBJ1-1, the complete variable domain is AAGVIQSPRHLIKEKRETATLKCYPIPRHDTVYWYQQGPGQDPQFLISFYEKMQSDKGSIPDRFSAQQFSDYHSELNMSSLELGDSALYFCASRYQLDTEAFFGQGTRLTVV.

The V gene is TRBV28, the J gene TRBJ1-6; tentatively, D is TRBD1 (6 bases). The CDR3 contains 19 residues. Germline V gene lookup returns CDR1 MDHEN and CDR2 SYDVKM. Trimming pared 3 bases from V and 6 bases from J, leaving 24 bases between. DNA for the CDR3: TGTGCCAGCAGTTTGGAGGGCAGGGGACCGACAACCGCTAATTCACCCCTCCACTTT. It translates to CASSLEGRGPTTANSPLHF.

The rearrangement links TRBV12-5 to TRBJ2-5; the D gene is possibly TRBD1 (6 bases). CDR3 size: 15 residues. The germline CDR1 and CDR2 sequences are LGHNT and FRNRAP. Trimming took off 5 bases at V and 7 bases at J, with 20 bases between the two ends. CDR3 DNA sequence: TGTGCTAGTGGTCCTGGGACATCCTCTACCGGGACCCAGTACTTC. Its translation is CASGPGTSSTGTQYF.

The chain couples TRBV14 to TRBJ1-2, with unresolved D. Looked up from germline, CDR1 is SGHDN and CDR2 is FVKESK. CDR3 length: 15 residues. V lost 1 base and J lost 4, with 13 bases in between. The CDR3 DNA reads TGTGCCAGCAGCCAAGTGGGGTCAGCAACCTATGGCTACACCTTC. This codes for CASSQVGSATYGYTF.

This chain uses TRBV19 with TRBJ2-1; 9 nucleotides agree with TRBD1. The germline V gene has CDR1 LNHDA and CDR2 SQIVND (reference sequence). The CDR3 consists of 15 residues. V lost 5 bases, J lost 3 bases, and 5 bases stayed unmatched. CDR3 protein: CASSFGQGYYNEQFF. CDR3 nucleotides: TGTGCCAGTAGTTTCGGACAGGGGTACTACAATGAGCAGTTCTTC. The complete variable domain, with remaining parts taken from reference TRBV19 and TRBJ2-1, reads DGGITQSPKYLFRKEGQNVTLSCEQNLNHDAMYWYRQDPGQGLRLIYYSQIVNDFQKGDIAEGYSVSREKKESFPLTVTSAQKNPTAFYLCASSFGQGYYNEQFFGPGTRLTVL.

The chain is built from TRBV7-9 and TRBJ1-4, with D perhaps TRBD1 (5 bases). Germline loops: CDR1 SEHNR, CDR2 FQNEAQ (reference sequence). Trimming removed 1 base from V and 7 bases from J, with 10 bases in between. The CDR3 runs 14 residues. CDR3 sequence reads: CASSLGGFREKLFF. CDR3 sequence (DNA): TGTGCCAGCAGCTTAGGGGGGTTCCGTGAAAAACTGTTTTTT.

The chain joins TRBV11-3 to TRBJ2-1; 7 bases align to TRBD2. This CDR3 is built from 18 residues. The germline gives CDR1 SGHNT, CDR2 YENEEA. Trimming at V came to 5 bases and at J to 0 bases, leaving 13 bases not matched to a gene. For the CDR3, the DNA is TGTGCCAGCAGCGTCGGGAGGCTAGCGGATAACTCCTACAATGAGCAGTTCTTC. It is translated as CASSVGRLADNSYNEQFF.

V is TRBV5-4 and J is TRBJ2-1; D is unclear. Germline values: CDR1 SGHNT, CDR2 YYREEE (reference sequence). This CDR3 contains 12 residues. Trimming pared 2 bases from V and 9 bases from J, leaving 9 bases between. The CDR3: CASSFDGIEQFF. CDR3 DNA: TGTGCCAGCAGCTTCGACGGAATTGAGCAGTTCTTC.

This clonotype was observed a few times. The rearrangement uses TRBV11-2 and TRBJ2-4; D not certain. V lost 5 bases to trimming and J lost 0 bases, with 11 bases between them. CDR3 length equals 15 residues. Germline-derived CDR1 and CDR2 are SGHAT and FQNNGV. The CDR3 DNA is TGTGCCAGCAGCGGTCAGGTTCAAGCCAAAAACATTCAGTACTTC. Protein product: CASSGQVQAKNIQYF.

This clonotype was observed a handful of times. DNA of the CDR3: TGTGCCAGCAGCTTGGGACCCCAACGGGATGAAAAACTGTTTTTT. Residues: CASSLGPQRDEKLFF. J is TRBJ1-4 and V is TRBV7-9; perhaps TRBD1 as D (5 bases). CDR3 length: 15 amino acids. CDR1 is SEHNR, CDR2 FQNEAQ, per germline (reference sequence). Trimming shortened V by 3 bases and J by 6 bases, and 14 bases separated the two germline ends.